The 24 T cell receptor beta chains presented below share a single source sample, sequenced in a study of T and B cells in COVID-19 patients. From blood, 250-500 ng of genomic DNA served as TRB template. BIOMED2 TRB-A/B primer pools were used in multiplex TRB PCR. TCRdb called the multiplex PCR reads again in MiXCR, with one record for every CDR3 protein. This sample has about 22,000 distinct CDR3 sequences, with less than 30% found just once. The sequenced sample was blood. The receptor set was obtained from a human donor who had recovered from COVID-19.

This clonotype turned up a few times. This sequence joins TRBV7-9 and TRBJ1-1; 7 bases map to TRBD1. With V trimmed by 4 bases and J by 1 base, 0 bases remained unmatched. Germline CDR1 reads SEHNR; CDR2 reads FQNEAQ (reference sequence). The CDR3 spans 13 residues. CDR3 protein: CASSYRGNTEAFF. The CDR3 nucleotides read TGTGCCAGCAGCTACAGGGGGAACACTGAAGCTTTCTTT. Filled out from reference TRBV7-9 and TRBJ1-1, the complete variable domain reads DTGVSQNPRHKITKRGQNVTFRCDPISEHNRLYWYRQTLGQGPEFLTYFQNEAQLEKSRLLSDRFSAERPKGSFSTLEIQRTEQGDSAMYLCASSYRGNTEAFFGQGTRLTVV.

This clonotype was seen a few times. The chain employs TRBV10-3 and TRBJ1-1; 10 bases fit TRBD1. Germline CDR1 and CDR2: ENHRY and SYGVKD. Germline trimming cut 7 bases from V and 6 bases from J; bases unmatched to any gene: 8. The CDR3 runs to 14 residues. The CDR3 protein is CAITPGQGFSEAFF. The CDR3 DNA follows: TGTGCCATCACCCCGGGACAGGGGTTTTCTGAAGCTTTCTTT.

The chain couples TRBV30 to TRBJ2-2; tentatively, D is TRBD1 (5 bases). V was trimmed by 6 bases and J by 1 base, leaving 24 bases between them. From germline, CDR1 is GTSNPN and CDR2 SVGIG (reference sequence). The CDR3 runs to 18 residues. The CDR3: CACIPNTGERMNTGELFF. The DNA of the CDR3 is TGTGCCTGCATCCCTAATACAGGAGAGCGAATGAACACCGGGGAGCTGTTTTTT. The whole variable domain, filled in from reference TRBV30 and TRBJ2-2, reads SQTIHQWPATLVQPVGSPLSLECTVEGTSNPNLYWYRQAAGRGLQLLFYSVGIGQISSEVPQNLSASRPQDRQFILSSKKLLLSDSGFYLCACIPNTGERMNTGELFFGEGSRLTVL.

Of note for this clonotype: Possible read error: a much larger clone is one base away. V and J are TRBV12-3 or TRBV12-4 and TRBJ2-6; D might be TRBD1 or TRBD2, each matching 5 bases. V lost 3 bases and J 5 bases, leaving 11 bases between the germline ends. This CDR3 contains 15 residues. For the CDR3, the DNA is TGTGCCAGCAGTTTGAGGGACCCTAGGGCCAACGTCCTGACTTTC. Translation: CASSLRDPRANVLTF.

This rearrangement joins TRBV18 to TRBJ1-1; D uncertain. The CDR3 spans 15 residues. Germline lookup yields CDR1 KGHSH and CDR2 LQKENI. V was cut by 6 bases and J by 1 base, with 15 bases left in between. CDR3 protein: CASSPPGSSNTEAFF. The CDR3 coding sequence is TGTGCCAGCTCTCCGCCGGGGTCCTCGAACACTGAAGCTTTCTTT.

The sample holds a few counts of this clonotype. The chain uses TRBV27 and TRBJ2-1, with D perhaps matching TRBD1 (6 bases). Looked up from germline, CDR1 is MNHEY and CDR2 is SMNVEV (reference sequence). CDR3 length equals 14 residues. The V end lost 2 bases, the J end lost 10 bases, and 15 bases lay between the germline ends. CDR3 amino acids: CASSLIRRTVEQFF. The CDR3 nucleotides read TGTGCCAGCAGTTTAATCCGGAGGACAGTCGAGCAGTTCTTC.

In this sample, this clonotype turned up a few times. V usage is TRBV5-4 and J usage is TRBJ2-3, with a tentative D call TRBD2 (5 bases). The CDR3 has 12 residues. The germline V gene has CDR1 SGHNT and CDR2 YYREEE (reference sequence). Trimming took 4 bases from V and 7 from J, leaving 10 bases between them. CDR3 DNA sequence: TGTGCCAGCAGCCAACTAGGTAATACGCAGTATTTT. Residues: CASSQLGNTQYF.

This clonotype occurred a few times. The chain combines TRBV30 with TRBJ2-7, with 9 bases identical to TRBD1. The CDR3 length is 13 residues. V was pared by 5 bases and J by 1 base, with 3 bases of the junction left unmatched. Germline V gene sequence: CDR1 GTSNPN, CDR2 SVGIG (reference sequence). The CDR3 coding sequence is TGTGCCTGGTGGACAGGGGAGTCCTACGAGCAGTACTTC. As protein: CAWWTGESYEQYF.

This clonotype was counted a few times. The chain links TRBV14 to TRBJ2-2; D perhaps matches TRBD2 (6 bases). This CDR3 is 16 amino acids long. Germline loops: CDR1 SGHDN, CDR2 FVKESK. Trimming stripped 5 bases from V and 1 base from J, with 14 bases between. The CDR3 DNA follows: TGTGCCAGCAGCGCATACTCTAGCGTGAACACCGGGGAGCTGTTTTTT. Amino acids: CASSAYSSVNTGELFF.

The CDR3, as DNA: TGTGCCAGCAGTTTATCCCGGGTTAACACTGAAGCTTTCTTT. Translation: CASSLSRVNTEAFF. The chain is built from TRBV12-3 or TRBV12-4 and TRBJ1-1; the D is unclear. Deletions cut 2 bases from V and 2 bases from J, with 9 bases between. The CDR3 runs to 14 residues.

This clonotype was seen more than once but under ten times. V gene TRBV12-3 or TRBV12-4 combines with J gene TRBJ1-1; possibly TRBD1 for D (5 bases). V shed 8 bases and J shed 4 bases, with 11 bases lying between them. This CDR3 spans 12 amino acids. In DNA, the CDR3 is TGTGCCAGCGGCAGGGACCCCACTGAAGCTTTCTTT. It encodes CASGRDPTEAFF.

By proportion, this clonotype is medium-sized. The chain links TRBV29-1 to TRBJ2-3, with 10 bases matching TRBD2. With V trimmed by 3 bases and J by 4 bases, 4 bases remained unmatched. CDR1 SQVTM and CDR2 ANQGSEA come from the germline V gene. The CDR3 contains 14 residues. CDR3: CSVDSSGSSDTQYF. DNA for the CDR3: TGCAGCGTTGATTCTAGCGGGAGTTCAGATACGCAGTATTTT.

This clonotype was observed a few times. V usage is TRBV6-1 and J usage is TRBJ1-5; D remains unclear. Trimming took 2 bases from V and 2 from J, leaving 10 bases between them. CDR3 length equals 15 residues. CDR1 and CDR2 from the germline V gene are MNHNS and SASEGT. The CDR3 region has the DNA TGTGCCAGCAGTGAATTCAGAATTGGCAATCAGCCCCAGCATTTT. It is translated as CASSEFRIGNQPQHF.

As for this clonotype: With a much larger clone just one base away, this may be a read error. V and J are TRBV27 and TRBJ2-1, with 12 bases that match TRBD2. Germline V gives CDR1 MNHEY, CDR2 SMNVEV (reference sequence). The CDR3 length is 14 residues. CDR3 loop: CTSSFLAGGYEQFF. Here the CDR3 DNA reads TGTACCAGCAGTTTCCTAGCGGGAGGGTATGAGCAGTTCTTC.

V usage is TRBV6-5 and J usage is TRBJ2-1, with D possibly matching TRBD1 (5 bases). Between the trimmed V and J ends, which lost 7 bases and 9 bases, there was a span of 19 bases. Germline CDR1 is MNHEY and CDR2 is SVGAGI. The CDR3 is made up of 14 amino acids. The CDR3: CASTPDTAKGEQFF. The CDR3 DNA reads as TGTGCCAGCACCCCGGACACCGCCAAGGGTGAGCAGTTCTTC.

This clonotype has a handful of counts. The genes are TRBV6-5 and TRBJ1-1; D call uncertain. Germline V gene data show CDR1 as MNHEY and CDR2 as SVGAGI. This CDR3 has 14 amino acids. Trimming shortened V by 5 bases and J by 1 base, and 11 bases separated the two germline ends. In nucleotides, the CDR3 is TGTGCCAGCAGTCGGTCGGGGTGGAACACTGAAGCTTTCTTT. This gives the protein CASSRSGWNTEAFF.

This clonotype has a count of ten or more. V and J are TRBV29-1 and TRBJ1-1; TRBD1 is a possible D gene (5 bases). With 6 bases removed from V and 1 base from J, the gap between germline ends came to 9 bases. Germline V gene lookup returns CDR1 SQVTM and CDR2 ANQGSEA. The CDR3 has 12 amino acids. The CDR3 loop reads CSVSTGNTEAFF. For the CDR3, the DNA is TGCAGCGTATCTACAGGGAACACTGAAGCTTTCTTT.

This chain joins TRBV7-9 and TRBJ2-1; possibly TRBD2 for D (7 bases). Trimming took 3 bases from V and 0 from J, leaving 12 bases between them. CDR3 length: 16 amino acids. Germline CDR1 and CDR2: SEHNR and FQNEAQ (reference sequence). CDR3 bases: TGTGCCAGCAGCTTTTCCGCGGGGGCCTCCTACAATGAGCAGTTCTTC. Protein: CASSFSAGASYNEQFF.

This clonotype was seen a few times. The chain employs TRBV6-6 and TRBJ1-1; unclear D gene. V lost 6 bases and J 0 bases, leaving 11 bases between the germline ends. Germline V lookup: CDR1 MNHNY, CDR2 SVGAGI (reference sequence). The CDR3 is 14 residues long. The CDR3 DNA sequence: TGTGCCAGCAGCCGAACAGCCTTGAACACTGAAGCTTTCTTT. Translating gives CASSRTALNTEAFF.

The chain uses TRBV12-3 or TRBV12-4 and TRBJ1-4; maybe TRBD1 (5 bases). Between the trimmed V and J ends, which lost 4 bases and 11 bases, there was a span of 14 bases. The CDR3 covers 13 residues. The CDR3, as DNA: TGTGCCAGCAGTTCGCAGGGCCTCGAGAAACTGTTTTTT. The encoded protein is CASSSQGLEKLFF.

V usage is TRBV29-1 and J usage is TRBJ1-1; D not certain. The CDR3 consists of 11 residues. V gave up 1 base and J gave up 6 bases, with 6 bases separating them. Germline CDR1 and CDR2: SQVTM and ANQGSEA. CDR3 nucleotide sequence: TGCAGCGTTGAAGGGGCCGCTGAAGCTTTCTTT. Protein product: CSVEGAAEAFF.

By share, this clonotype counts as medium-sized (0.01 to 0.1%). J is TRBJ2-6 and V is TRBV29-1, with 12 bases matching TRBD2. V dropped 6 bases and J dropped 0; count of bases not matched to a gene: 9. The CDR3 covers 18 residues. Germline loops: CDR1 SQVTM, CDR2 ANQGSEA. CDR3 sequence (DNA): TGCAGCGTCCCTGGACTAGCGGGACCGAACTCTGGGGCCAACGTCCTGACTTTC. This translates into CSVPGLAGPNSGANVLTF. The full variable domain, with the rest looked up from reference TRBV29-1 and TRBJ2-6, is SAVISQKPSRDICQRGTSLTIQCQVDSQVTMMFWYRQQPGQSLTLIATANQGSEATYESGFVIDKFPISRPNLTFSTLTVSNMSPEDSSIYLCSVPGLAGPNSGANVLTFGAGSRLTVL.

The chain employs TRBV20-1 and TRBJ1-1; 8 nucleotides match TRBD1. With V trimmed by 6 bases and J by 5 bases, 14 bases remained unmatched. Per germline, CDR1 DFQATT and CDR2 SNEGSKA (reference sequence). The CDR3 totals 15 residues. CDR3 in amino acids: CSARDRRGRGTEAFF. Here the CDR3 DNA reads TGCAGTGCCAGGGACAGGAGGGGCCGAGGTACTGAAGCTTTCTTT.

This clonotype is labeled as medium-sized (0.01 to 0.1%). V and J are TRBV27 and TRBJ2-1, with 9 bases fitting TRBD2. Germline CDR1 and CDR2: MNHEY and SMNVEV (reference sequence). V gave up 7 bases and J gave up 5 bases; unmatched junction bases: 3. This CDR3 spans 13 amino acids. For the CDR3, the DNA is TGTGCCAGCATGGGACTAGCCCACAATGAGCAGTTCTTC. It codes for CASMGLAHNEQFF.